These 23 T cell receptor beta chains were all obtained from the same sample, sequenced in a study of blood T cell repertoires in COVID-19. Measured with immunoSEQ multiplex PCR; TCRdb has only the in-frame clones, and not every one. The table lists some 67,000 clones, approximately 90% of them singletons. Sequences were obtained from peripheral blood. The receptors come from a woman aged 18 to 35 with acute or convalescent COVID-19.

The chain joins TRBV5-1 to TRBJ2-1; possible D gene TRBD1, 6 bases. The germline V gene has CDR1 SGHRS and CDR2 YFSETQ. With 6 bases removed from V and 5 bases from J, the gap between germline ends came to 12 bases. CDR3 size: 13 residues. The CDR3: CASTLGGNNEQFF. The CDR3 region has the DNA TGCGCCAGCACTCTAGGGGGAAACAATGAGCAGTTCTTC.

Concerning this clone: One end of the junction fails to match germline, which may point to a read error. The rearrangement uses TRBV11-1 and TRBJ1-5; TRBD1 matches 7 bases. Per the germline V gene, CDR1 is SGHAT and CDR2 is FQDESV (reference sequence). The CDR3 totals 13 residues. CDR3 DNA: TGTGCCAGCACCCCCCCTATGGGCCAGGGGGTCTTATTT. Encoded protein: CASTPPMGQGVLF.

The chain couples TRBV11-2 to TRBJ2-7, with D possibly matching TRBD1 (6 bases). The CDR3 totals 13 residues. V was cut by 2 bases and J by 6 bases, with 11 bases left in between. Germline V lookup: CDR1 SGHAT, CDR2 FQNNGV. In nucleotides, the CDR3 is TGTGCCAGCAGCTTAATCGGGACAATCGAGCAGTACTTC. It specifies CASSLIGTIEQYF.

The CDR3 protein is CSGQGRTGGDTEAFF. The CDR3 bases are TGCAGCGGACAGGGGCGTACAGGGGGGGACACTGAAGCTTTCTTT. The chain employs TRBV29-1 and TRBJ1-1, with 8 bases fitting TRBD1. There are 15 residues in the CDR3. The V and J ends lost 7 bases and 3 bases, in that order; junction bases with no gene match: 13. Germline V CDR1 and CDR2: SQVTM, ANQGSEA.

The CDR3 nucleotides are TGTGCCAGTAGTAGTGGGACAGGAGCAAACACCATATATTTT. This codes for CASSSGTGANTIYF. The chain employs TRBV19 and TRBJ1-3; TRBD1 aligns across 8 bases. The CDR3 sequence is 14 residues long. CDR1 and CDR2 from the germline V gene are LNHDA and SQIVND (reference sequence). Unmatched junction bases numbered 5, after V lost 4 bases and J lost 6 bases.

CDR3 sequence: CATSPLPGLAGDLDTQYF. The CDR3 bases are TGTGCCACCAGCCCGTTACCCGGACTAGCGGGAGATCTGGATACGCAGTATTTT. This rearrangement joins TRBV15 to TRBJ2-3, with TRBD2 matching 13 bases. This CDR3 contains 18 residues. CDR1 is LNHNV and CDR2 is YYDKDF in the germline V gene (reference sequence). The V gene end was trimmed by 5 bases and the J gene end by 6 bases; junction bases not matched to a gene: 14.

This chain connects TRBV29-1 to TRBJ2-3, with a weak D call TRBD2 (6 bases). Germline CDR1 reads SQVTM; CDR2 reads ANQGSEA. The CDR3 consists of 18 residues. Trimming cost V 6 bases and J 0 bases, with 25 bases left between them. CDR3 nucleotide sequence: TGCAGCGTGTCCCCCGAGACTAGTGTGGGATTTAGCACAGATACGCAGTATTTT. Protein product: CSVSPETSVGFSTDTQYF.

The CDR3 DNA sequence: TGTGCCAGCAGTTACAGACTCTCGATCTCCTACGAGCAGTACTTC. Protein product: CASSYRLSISYEQYF. This chain joins TRBV6-5 and TRBJ2-7; D unclear. CDR1 is MNHEY and CDR2 is SVGAGI in the germline V gene. V shed 2 bases and J shed 0 bases, with 11 bases lying between them. CDR3 length: 15 residues.

This chain connects TRBV23-1 to TRBJ2-5; TRBD1 is a possible D gene (6 bases). TRBV23-1 is marked as an open reading frame, function uncertain. Deletions cut 7 bases from V and 4 bases from J, with 16 bases between. This CDR3 spans 14 amino acids. The CDR3 bases are TGCGCCAGCACCAAGGATGGGACAAGAGAGACCCAGTACTTC. It specifies CASTKDGTRETQYF.

This chain connects TRBV2 to TRBJ1-5, with D unresolved. Trimming took 4 bases from V and 5 from J, leaving 12 bases between them. Germline V lookup: CDR1 SNHLY, CDR2 FYNNEI. This CDR3 spans 14 amino acids. The CDR3 protein is CASSGRGFDQPQHF. In nucleotides, the CDR3 is TGTGCCAGCAGTGGGCGGGGTTTCGATCAGCCCCAGCATTTT.

As DNA, the CDR3 is TGTGCCAGCAGCCGACAGGTGAGCTCCTACGAGCAGTACTTC. This codes for CASSRQVSSYEQYF. The V gene is TRBV28, the J gene TRBJ2-7; tentative D call: TRBD1 (6 bases). Germline lookup yields CDR1 MDHEN and CDR2 SYDVKM. The CDR3 consists of 14 residues. The V gene lost 6 bases and the J gene lost 0 bases, with 12 bases spanning the gap.

The chain carries TRBV5-4 and TRBJ1-2, with TRBD1 matching 7 bases. Germline V lookup: CDR1 SGHNT, CDR2 YYREEE (reference sequence). The length of the CDR3 is 16 residues. V lost 2 bases and J lost 8; bases outside the gene matches: 15. The CDR3 loop reads CASSFHPDRESTGYTF. CDR3 coding DNA: TGTGCCAGCAGCTTTCACCCTGACAGGGAGTCGACAGGCTACACCTTC.

This chain links TRBV6-6 with TRBJ2-5, with D perhaps matching TRBD1 (6 bases). The CDR3 extends over 14 amino acids. Germline V gives CDR1 MNHNY, CDR2 SVGAGI (reference sequence). With 5 bases removed from V and 3 bases from J, the gap between germline ends came to 13 bases. The CDR3 region is CASSPPGQKETQYF. CDR3 nucleotides: TGTGCCAGCAGTCCCCCTGGACAGAAAGAGACCCAGTACTTC.

The chain links TRBV7-9 to TRBJ2-2, with 10 positions matching TRBD1. The germline V gene encodes CDR1 SEHNR and CDR2 FQNEAQ (reference sequence). Trimming removed 4 bases from V and 3 bases from J; junction bases left unmatched: 5. The CDR3 length is 16 residues. The CDR3 bases are TGTGCCAGCAGCTCTCCCGGGACAGGGGACACCGGGGAGCTGTTTTTT. Encoded protein: CASSSPGTGDTGELFF.

The chain couples TRBV3-1 (or the pseudogene TRBV3-2) to TRBJ2-7, with D tentatively TRBD2 (7 bases). This CDR3 is built from 13 residues. Germline-derived CDR1 and CDR2 are LGHDT and YNNKEL (reference sequence). Trimming removed 1 base from V and 5 bases from J, with 9 bases in between. The CDR3 sequence: CASSQAGGHEQYF. For the CDR3, the DNA is TGTGCCAGCAGCCAAGCGGGGGGCCACGAGCAGTACTTC.

V usage is TRBV29-1 and J usage is TRBJ2-5; TRBD1 matches at 9 bases. The CDR3 is 13 amino acids. Per the germline V gene, CDR1 is SQVTM and CDR2 is ANQGSEA. V was pared by 7 bases and J by 4 bases, with 7 bases of the junction left unmatched. The CDR3 region has the DNA TGCAGCGGAGACAGGGGGATGGGAGAGACCCAGTACTTC. It encodes CSGDRGMGETQYF.

This chain connects TRBV19 to TRBJ2-2; maybe TRBD1 (5 bases). This CDR3 spans 13 amino acids. CDR1 is LNHDA, CDR2 SQIVND, per germline (reference sequence). The germline V and J ends were trimmed by 6 bases and 4 bases, with 9 bases remaining between them. The DNA for the CDR3 is TGTGCCAGTAGAAGACAGTCCACCGGGGAGCTGTTTTTT. Translation: CASRRQSTGELFF.

V gene TRBV21-1 combines with J gene TRBJ1-6. TRBV21-1 is an annotated pseudogene. The CDR3 is made up of 13 amino acids. The CDR3, as DNA: TGTGCCAGCAGCAAACAACGGAATTCACCCCTCCACTTT. Its translation: CASSKQRNSPLHF.

The chain carries TRBV12-5 and TRBJ2-3, with 7 bases that match TRBD2. CDR1 and CDR2 (germline): LGHNT, FRNRAP. This CDR3 has 20 amino acids. V was pared by 1 base and J by 0 bases, with 16 bases of the junction left unmatched. CDR3 loop: CASGLDSRAFGLGSTDTQYF. CDR3 nucleotides: TGTGCTAGTGGTTTGGATTCCAGGGCCTTTGGACTAGGGAGCACAGATACGCAGTATTTT.

The V gene is TRBV11-2, the J gene TRBJ2-1; maybe TRBD1 (6 bases). V was shortened by 5 bases and J by 9 bases, with 14 bases between the two germline ends. The CDR3 runs 13 residues. Germline CDR1 is SGHAT and CDR2 is FQNNGV. The CDR3 loop reads CASSPDRLGEQFF. The CDR3 DNA follows: TGTGCCAGCAGCCCCGACAGGCTCGGTGAGCAGTTCTTC.

The chain combines TRBV9 with TRBJ2-3; D is possibly TRBD2 (6 bases). This CDR3 contains 13 residues. From germline, CDR1 is SGDLS and CDR2 YYNGEE. The V end was cut by 0 bases, the J end by 4 bases, with 6 bases between. Here the CDR3 reads CASSVAGADTQYF. CDR3 coding DNA: TGTGCCAGCAGCGTAGCGGGAGCAGATACGCAGTATTTT. The entire variable domain, with the rest obtained from reference TRBV9 and TRBJ2-3, is as follows: DSGVTQTPKHLITATGQRVTLRCSPRSGDLSVYWYQQSLDQGLQFLIQYYNGEERAKGNILERFSAQQFPDLHSELNLSSLELGDSALYFCASSVAGADTQYFGPGTRLTVL.

This clone was seen once. This chain uses TRBV13 with TRBJ1-2, with D possibly TRBD1 on 6 matching bases. The CDR3 spans 12 residues. V lost 6 bases, J lost 5 bases, and 10 bases lay in between. Germline lookup yields CDR1 PRHDT and CDR2 FYEKMQ (reference sequence). As DNA, the CDR3 is TGTGCCAGCAGTCAGGGGATATATGGCTACACCTTC. It is translated as CASSQGIYGYTF.

This chain links TRBV27 with TRBJ2-2; possibly TRBD1 for D (6 bases). The CDR3 runs to 16 residues. Trimming removed 1 base from V and 1 base from J, with 10 bases in between. Germline V CDR1 and CDR2: MNHEY, SMNVEV (reference sequence). The CDR3: CASSLYQTGNTGELFF. Written as DNA, the CDR3 is TGTGCCAGCAGTTTATACCAGACAGGGAACACCGGGGAGCTGTTTTTT.